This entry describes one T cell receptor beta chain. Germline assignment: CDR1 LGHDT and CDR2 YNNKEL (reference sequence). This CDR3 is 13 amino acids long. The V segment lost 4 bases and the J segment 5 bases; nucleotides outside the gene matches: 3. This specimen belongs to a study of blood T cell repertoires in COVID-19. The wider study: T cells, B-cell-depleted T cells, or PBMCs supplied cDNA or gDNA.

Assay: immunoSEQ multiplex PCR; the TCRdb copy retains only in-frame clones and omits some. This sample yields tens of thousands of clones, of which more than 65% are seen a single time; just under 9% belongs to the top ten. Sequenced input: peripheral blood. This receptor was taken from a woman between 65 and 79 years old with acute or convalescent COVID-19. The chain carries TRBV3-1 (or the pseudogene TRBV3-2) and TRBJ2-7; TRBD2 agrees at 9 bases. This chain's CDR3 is CASSPLAGNEQYF. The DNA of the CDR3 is TGTGCCAGCAGCCCCCTAGCGGGGAACGAGCAGTACTTC.